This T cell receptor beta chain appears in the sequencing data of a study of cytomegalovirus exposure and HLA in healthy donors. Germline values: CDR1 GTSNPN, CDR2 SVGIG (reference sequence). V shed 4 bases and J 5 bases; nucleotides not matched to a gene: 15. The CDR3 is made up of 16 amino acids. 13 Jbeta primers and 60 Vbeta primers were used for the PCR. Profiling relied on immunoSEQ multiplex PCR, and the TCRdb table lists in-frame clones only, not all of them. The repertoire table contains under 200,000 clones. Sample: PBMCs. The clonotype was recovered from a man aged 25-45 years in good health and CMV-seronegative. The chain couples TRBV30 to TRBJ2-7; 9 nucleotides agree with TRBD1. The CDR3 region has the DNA TGTGCCTGGACCCCGATTGGGACAGGGAGCGTCAACGAGCAGTACTTC. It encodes CAWTPIGTGSVNEQYF.